A selection of T cell receptor beta chains follows, all from one sample in a study of identical twins. TCRdb re-analysed the 5' RACE reads in MiXCR, keeping a single row per CDR3 protein. The sample has 600,000 to 700,000 distinct CDR3 sequences, 21% seen once. These data were also reused for a study on T cells expressing NK-cell markers.

Material: PBMCs. The receptors come from a woman in her late teens or twenties in good health. The CDR3 runs from the conserved cysteine through the conserved F or W. Fields, in order: J gene, clone size, CDR3 length, D gene, V gene, CDR3 protein, CDR3 DNA. D genes are given only for firm matches. Size tells how often a clone was seen (once, few, many) or the class of an expanded clone, and some rows leave it out.

>TRBJ2-7|few|12|-|TRBV7-9
CASSFSGGEQYF
TGTGCCAGCAGCTTTTCCGGGGGCGAGCAGTACTTC
>TRBJ1-6|-|14|-|TRBV5-1
CASSPRTEEGPLHF
TGCGCCAGCAGCCCCAGGACAGAGGAGGGGCCCCTCCACTTT
>TRBJ2-3|-|16|TRBD2|TRBV6-1
CASRRLAGGQADTQYF
TGTGCCAGCAGGAGACTAGCGGGGGGCCAGGCAGATACGCAGTATTTT
>TRBJ2-2|-|14|-|TRBV5-1
CASSRGGITGELFF
TGCGCCAGCAGCCGAGGGGGGATCACCGGGGAGCTGTTTTTT
>TRBJ2-4|-|14|TRBD2|TRBV20-1
CSARTSGILNIQYF
TGCAGTGCTCGGACTAGCGGGATATTAAACATTCAGTACTTC
>TRBJ2-7|few|11|-|TRBV10-3
CAISGQYEQYF
TGTGCCATCAGCGGACAGTACGAGCAGTACTTC
>TRBJ1-1|-|13|-|TRBV3-1
CASSQGSRGKAFF
TGTGCCAGCAGCCAAGGCTCCAGGGGAAAAGCTTTCTTT
>TRBJ2-1|few|17|TRBD2|TRBV9
CASSVPHESGGGDEQFF
TGTGCCAGCAGCGTACCCCACGAGAGCGGGGGAGGCGATGAGCAGTTCTTC
>TRBJ2-3|-|14|-|TRBV29-1
CSVEPGADTDTQYF
TGCAGCGTCGAACCCGGAGCGGACACAGATACGCAGTATTTT
>TRBJ2-7|-|14|TRBD1|TRBV10-3
CAISESDRAHEQYF
TGTGCCATCAGTGAGTCAGACAGGGCCCACGAGCAGTACTTC
>TRBJ2-5|few|13|TRBD2|TRBV5-1
CASGPTSVRTQYF
TGCGCCAGCGGGCCAACTAGCGTCAGAACCCAGTACTTC
>TRBJ2-1|-|19|TRBD1|TRBV7-2
CASSFAHDRAASSYNEQFF
TGTGCCAGCAGCTTCGCCCACGACAGGGCCGCTAGCTCCTACAATGAGCAGTTCTTC
>TRBJ2-1|-|16|-|TRBV5-5
CASSLWRESSYNEQFF
TGTGCCAGCAGCTTGTGGAGGGAGAGCTCCTACAATGAGCAGTTCTTC
>TRBJ2-7|-|13|TRBD2|TRBV15
CATRAGASYEQYF
TGTGCCACAAGAGCGGGAGCTAGCTACGAGCAGTACTTC
>TRBJ1-1|many|11|-|TRBV29-1
CSVRTAVEAFF
TGCAGCGTCAGGACGGCTGTTGAAGCTTTCTTT
>TRBJ2-3|-|15|TRBD1|TRBV6-5
CASSYQTGVADTQYF
TGTGCCAGCAGTTACCAAACAGGGGTGGCAGATACGCAGTATTTT
>TRBJ1-3|few|14|-|TRBV12-3/TRBV12-4
CASILLGRGNTIYF
TGTGCCAGCATCCTCCTTGGGCGGGGAAACACCATATATTTT
>TRBJ2-2|many|15|-|TRBV27
CASKGDTANTGELFF
TGTGCCAGCAAGGGGGACACCGCGAACACCGGGGAGCTGTTTTTT
>TRBJ2-7|few|13|-|TRBV29-1
CSVTPGASYEQYF
TGCAGCGTCACGCCGGGGGCCTCCTACGAGCAGTACTTC
>TRBJ1-1|few|13|-|TRBV11-3
CASSVVADTEAFF
TGTGCCAGCAGCGTGGTTGCGGACACTGAAGCTTTCTTT
>TRBJ1-1|-|14|-|TRBV6-5
CASSYILRGTEAFF
TGTGCCAGCAGTTACATATTAAGGGGAACTGAAGCTTTCTTT
>TRBJ2-1|few|15|-|TRBV7-2
CASSSYGTNGDEQFF
TGTGCCAGCAGCTCCTACGGGACAAATGGGGATGAGCAGTTCTTC
>TRBJ2-6|few|19|TRBD1|TRBV11-1
CASSSPRQGRPSGANVLTF
TGTGCCAGCAGCTCGCCCCGACAGGGTAGACCCTCTGGGGCCAACGTCCTGACTTTC
>TRBJ2-7|-|12|-|TRBV2
CAFGGRGNEQYF
TGTGCCTTTGGGGGGCGCGGGAACGAGCAGTACTTC
>TRBJ2-1|few|16|TRBD2|TRBV20-1
CSASPGGSGRFGEQFF
TGCAGTGCTTCTCCAGGAGGTAGCGGGAGATTTGGTGAGCAGTTCTTC
>TRBJ2-3|few|14|TRBD2|TRBV10-2
CASSEAAGVKAQYF
TGCGCCAGCAGTGAGGCAGCGGGAGTCAAGGCGCAGTATTTT
>TRBJ2-2|few|17|TRBD2|TRBV6-2/TRBV6-3
CASSRLLSGVNTGELFF
TGTGCCAGCAGCCGCCTCCTAAGCGGGGTTAACACCGGGGAGCTGTTTTTT
>TRBJ2-6|-|16|-|TRBV7-8
CASSEKVGAGANVLTF
TGTGCCAGCAGCGAAAAGGTTGGCGCTGGGGCCAACGTCCTGACTTTC
>TRBJ2-2|few|14|TRBD1|TRBV20-1
CSARQGLGTGELFF
TGCAGTGCGAGACAGGGGCTAGGCACCGGGGAGCTGTTTTTT